This paragraph covers one T cell receptor beta chain sequence. Profiled with immunoSEQ multiplex PCR; TCRdb holds only in-frame clones, not every one. The table has 600,000 or so clones, approximately 87% seen once. This record belongs to a study of shared T cell receptors in the human thymus. Trimming cost V 3 bases and J 2 bases, with 11 bases left between them. The CDR3 runs 14 residues. CDR1 and CDR2 (germline): ENHRY, SYGVKD. The sample was also reused in another study, on human thymus T cells. According to that study: Thymus was obtained from resections taken during corrective heart surgery. Related research described thymic repertoires that were highly overlapping among unrelated individuals.

The genes are TRBV10-3 and TRBJ2-7; D is possibly TRBD1 (5 bases). The sequenced material came from thymocytes. This clonotype was sampled from a boy younger than two with a congenital heart defect. This chain's CDR3 is CAISDGHHTYEQYF. CDR3 sequence (DNA): TGTGCCATCAGTGACGGACACCACACCTACGAGCAGTACTTC.